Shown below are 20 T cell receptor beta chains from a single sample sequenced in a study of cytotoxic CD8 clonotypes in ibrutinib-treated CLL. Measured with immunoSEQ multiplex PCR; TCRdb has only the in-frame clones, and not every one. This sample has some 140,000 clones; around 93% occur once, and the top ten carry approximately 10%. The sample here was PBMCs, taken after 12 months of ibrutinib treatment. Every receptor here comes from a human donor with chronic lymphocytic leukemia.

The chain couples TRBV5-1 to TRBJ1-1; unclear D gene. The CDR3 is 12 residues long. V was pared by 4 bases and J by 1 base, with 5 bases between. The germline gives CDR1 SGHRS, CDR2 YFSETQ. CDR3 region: CASSEQNTEAFF. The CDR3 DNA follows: TGCGCCAGCAGCGAACAGAACACTGAAGCTTTCTTT.

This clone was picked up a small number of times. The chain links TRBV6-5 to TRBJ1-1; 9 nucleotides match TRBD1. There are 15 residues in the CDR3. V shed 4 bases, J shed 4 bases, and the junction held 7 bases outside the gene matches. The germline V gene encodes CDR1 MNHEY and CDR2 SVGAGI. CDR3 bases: TGTGCCAGCAGTTCCAACAGGGGGCTGTCCACTGAAGCTTTCTTT. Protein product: CASSSNRGLSTEAFF.

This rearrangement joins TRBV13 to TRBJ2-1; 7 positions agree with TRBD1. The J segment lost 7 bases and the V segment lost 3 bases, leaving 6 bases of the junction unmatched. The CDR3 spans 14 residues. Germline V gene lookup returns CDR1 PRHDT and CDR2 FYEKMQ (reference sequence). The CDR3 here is CASSFETGRNEQFF. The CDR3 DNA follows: TGTGCCAGCAGCTTTGAGACAGGGCGGAATGAGCAGTTCTTC.

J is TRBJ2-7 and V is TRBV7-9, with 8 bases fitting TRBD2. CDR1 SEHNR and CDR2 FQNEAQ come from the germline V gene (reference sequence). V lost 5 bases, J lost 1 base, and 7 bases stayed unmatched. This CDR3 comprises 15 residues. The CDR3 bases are TGTGCCAGCAGCACCCCGGGGGGGGGTTCCTACGAGCAGTACTTC. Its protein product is CASSTPGGGSYEQYF.

The CDR3 coding sequence is TGTGCCAGCAGCTTAGGACTAGCGGGGGGGAATGAGCAGTTCTTC. This codes for CASSLGLAGGNEQFF. The chain combines TRBV7-9 with TRBJ2-1; 14 bases fit TRBD2. Germline V gene sequence: CDR1 SEHNR, CDR2 FQNEAQ (reference sequence). The junction had 0 bases not matched to a gene; V was cut back by 1 base and J by 7 bases. The CDR3 has 15 amino acids.

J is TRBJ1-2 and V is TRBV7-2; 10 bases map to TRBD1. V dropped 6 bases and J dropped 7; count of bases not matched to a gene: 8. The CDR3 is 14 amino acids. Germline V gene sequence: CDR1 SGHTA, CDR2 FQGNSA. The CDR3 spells CASRTDRGLGGYTF. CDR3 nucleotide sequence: TGTGCCAGCAGGACGGACAGGGGGTTAGGTGGCTACACCTTC.

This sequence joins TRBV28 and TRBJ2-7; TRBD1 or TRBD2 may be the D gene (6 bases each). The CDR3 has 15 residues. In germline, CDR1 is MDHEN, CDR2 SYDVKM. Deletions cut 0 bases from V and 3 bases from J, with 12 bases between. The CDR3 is CASSLWRGDFYEQYF. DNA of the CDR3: TGTGCCAGCAGTTTATGGAGGGGGGATTTCTACGAGCAGTACTTC. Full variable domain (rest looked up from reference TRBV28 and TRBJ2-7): DVKVTQSSRYLVKRTGEKVFLECVQDMDHENMFWYRQDPGLGLRLIYFSYDVKMKEKGDIPEGYSVSREKKERFSLILESASTNQTSMYLCASSLWRGDFYEQYFGPGTRLTVT.

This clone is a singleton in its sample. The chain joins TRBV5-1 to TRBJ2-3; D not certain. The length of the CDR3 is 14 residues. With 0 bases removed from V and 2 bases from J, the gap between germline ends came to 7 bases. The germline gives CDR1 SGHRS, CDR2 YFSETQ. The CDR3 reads CASSLEAYTDTQYF. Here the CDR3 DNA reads TGCGCCAGCAGCTTGGAGGCCTACACAGATACGCAGTATTTT.

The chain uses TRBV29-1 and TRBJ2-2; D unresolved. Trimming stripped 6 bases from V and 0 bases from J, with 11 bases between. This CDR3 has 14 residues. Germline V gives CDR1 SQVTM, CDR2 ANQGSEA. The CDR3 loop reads CSVRGGANTGELFF. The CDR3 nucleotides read TGCAGCGTCCGCGGCGGCGCGAACACCGGGGAGCTGTTTTTT.

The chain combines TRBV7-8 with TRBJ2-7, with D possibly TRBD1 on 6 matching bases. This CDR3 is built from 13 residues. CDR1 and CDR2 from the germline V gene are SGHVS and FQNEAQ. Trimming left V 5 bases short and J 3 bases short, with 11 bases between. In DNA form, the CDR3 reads TGTGCCAGCAGCCCCGACAGGAGCTACGAGCAGTACTTC. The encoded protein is CASSPDRSYEQYF.

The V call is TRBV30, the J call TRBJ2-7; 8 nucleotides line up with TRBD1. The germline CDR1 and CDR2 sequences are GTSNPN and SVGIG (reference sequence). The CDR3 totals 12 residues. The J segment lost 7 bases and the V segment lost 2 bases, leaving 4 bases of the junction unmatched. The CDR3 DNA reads TGTGCCTGGAGTCCAGGGGGCTGGGAGCAGTACTTC. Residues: CAWSPGGWEQYF.

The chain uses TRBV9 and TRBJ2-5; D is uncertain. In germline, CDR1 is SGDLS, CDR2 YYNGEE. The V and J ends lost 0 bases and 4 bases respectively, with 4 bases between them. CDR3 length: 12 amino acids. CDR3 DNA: TGTGCCAGCAGCGTAGTGGGAGAGACCCAGTACTTC. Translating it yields CASSVVGETQYF.

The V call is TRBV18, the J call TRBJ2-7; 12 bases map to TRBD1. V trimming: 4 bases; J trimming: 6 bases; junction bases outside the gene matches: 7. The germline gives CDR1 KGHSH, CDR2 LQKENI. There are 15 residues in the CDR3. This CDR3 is CASSRDRGLVAEQYF. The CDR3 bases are TGTGCCAGCTCACGGGACAGGGGGCTGGTAGCCGAGCAGTACTTC.

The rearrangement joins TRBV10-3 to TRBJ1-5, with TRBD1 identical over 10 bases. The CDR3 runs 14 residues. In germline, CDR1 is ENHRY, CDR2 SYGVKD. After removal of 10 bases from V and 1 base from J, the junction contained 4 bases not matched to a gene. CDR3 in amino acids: CATGQGGSNQPQHF. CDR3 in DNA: TGTGCCACCGGACAGGGGGGAAGCAATCAGCCCCAGCATTTT.

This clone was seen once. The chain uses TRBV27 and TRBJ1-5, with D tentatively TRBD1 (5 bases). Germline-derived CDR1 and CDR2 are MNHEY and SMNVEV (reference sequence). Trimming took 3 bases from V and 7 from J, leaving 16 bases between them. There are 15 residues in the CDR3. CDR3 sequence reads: CASSLSRDGRQPQHF. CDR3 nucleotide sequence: TGTGCCAGCAGTTTGTCCCGGGACGGGCGACAGCCCCAGCATTTT.

The CDR3 DNA follows: TGTGCCAGCAGTTACGCGGCTAGCGAAACTTACGAGCAGTACTTC. The encoded protein is CASSYAASETYEQYF. The rearrangement uses TRBV6-6 and TRBJ2-7, with D tentatively TRBD2 (6 bases). The CDR3 spans 15 residues. Trimming pared 2 bases from V and 4 bases from J, leaving 15 bases between. Germline CDR1 and CDR2: MNHNY and SVGAGI (reference sequence).

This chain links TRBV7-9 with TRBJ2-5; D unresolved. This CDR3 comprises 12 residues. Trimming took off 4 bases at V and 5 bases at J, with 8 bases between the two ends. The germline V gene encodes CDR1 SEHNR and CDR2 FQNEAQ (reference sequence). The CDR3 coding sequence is TGTGCCAGCAGCTCCAACGGGGAGACCCAGTACTTC. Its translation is CASSSNGETQYF. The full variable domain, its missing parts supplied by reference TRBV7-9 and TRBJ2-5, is DTGVSQNPRHKITKRGQNVTFRCDPISEHNRLYWYRQTLGQGPEFLTYFQNEAQLEKSRLLSDRFSAERPKGSFSTLEIQRTEQGDSAMYLCASSSNGETQYFGPGTRLLVL.

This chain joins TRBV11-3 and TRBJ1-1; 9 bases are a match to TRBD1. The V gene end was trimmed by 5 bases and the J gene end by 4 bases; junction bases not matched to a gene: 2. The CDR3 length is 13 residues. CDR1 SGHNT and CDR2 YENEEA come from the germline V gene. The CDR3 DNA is TGTGCCAGCAGCACGGACAGGGGCACTGAAGCTTTCTTT. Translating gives CASSTDRGTEAFF.

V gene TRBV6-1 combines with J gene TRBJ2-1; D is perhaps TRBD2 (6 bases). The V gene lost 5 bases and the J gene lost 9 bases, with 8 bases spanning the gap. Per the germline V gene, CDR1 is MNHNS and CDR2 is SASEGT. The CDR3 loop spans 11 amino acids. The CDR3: CASSQLAEQFF. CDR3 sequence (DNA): TGTGCCAGCAGTCAACTAGCTGAGCAGTTCTTC.

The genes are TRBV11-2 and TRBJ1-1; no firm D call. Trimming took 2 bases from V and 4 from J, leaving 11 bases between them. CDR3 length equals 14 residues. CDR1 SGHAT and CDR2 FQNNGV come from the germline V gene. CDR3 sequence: CASSLPWRVTEAFF. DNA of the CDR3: TGTGCCAGCAGCTTACCCTGGAGGGTCACTGAAGCTTTCTTT.